The present TCR beta chain was sequenced within a study of blood T cell repertoires in COVID-19. Study as a whole: T cells, B-cell-depleted T cells, or PBMCs supplied cDNA or gDNA.

The germline CDR1 and CDR2 sequences are LNHDA and SQIVND (reference sequence). This CDR3 is 15 amino acids long. Deletions cut 3 bases from V and 3 bases from J, with 14 bases between. TCRdb's copy holds only in-frame clones and misses some; the assay was immunoSEQ multiplex PCR. The data contain a few hundred thousand clones, roughly 85% of them seen just once; the ten biggest clones take up roughly a sixth. The sequence derives from a man aged 40-55 years who had recovered from COVID-19. The chain joins TRBV19 to TRBJ1-1; weak D call: TRBD1 (5 bases). The sequencing input was PBMCs or T cells enriched from blood (not recorded which). In DNA form, the CDR3 reads TGTGCCAGTAGTATCGGGGGGTCATTGGACACTGAAGCTTTCTTT. This codes for CASSIGGSLDTEAFF.